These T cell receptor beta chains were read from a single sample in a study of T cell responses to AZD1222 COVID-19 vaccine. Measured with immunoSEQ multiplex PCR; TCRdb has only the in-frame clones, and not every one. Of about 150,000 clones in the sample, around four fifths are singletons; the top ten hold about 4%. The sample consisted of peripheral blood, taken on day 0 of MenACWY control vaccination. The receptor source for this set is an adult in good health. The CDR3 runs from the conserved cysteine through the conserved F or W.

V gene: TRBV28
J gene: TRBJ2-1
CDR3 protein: CASSLQGQGSYNEQFF

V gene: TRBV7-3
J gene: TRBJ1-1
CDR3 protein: CASSLSSGSNTEAFF

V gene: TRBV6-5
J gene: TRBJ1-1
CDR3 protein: CASRPDGVMNTEAFF

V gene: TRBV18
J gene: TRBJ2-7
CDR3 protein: CASSPSSRSSYEQYF

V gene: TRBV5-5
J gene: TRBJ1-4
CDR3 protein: CASSLAGQYNEKLFF

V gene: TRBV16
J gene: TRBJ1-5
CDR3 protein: CASSLGNGNQPQHF

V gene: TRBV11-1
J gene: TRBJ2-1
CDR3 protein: CASSSGLGDNEQFF

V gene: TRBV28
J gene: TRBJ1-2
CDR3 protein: CASERGDYGYTF

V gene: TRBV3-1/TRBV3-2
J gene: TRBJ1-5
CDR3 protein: CASSQQGLPQHF

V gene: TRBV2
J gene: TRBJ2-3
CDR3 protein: CASSEWLTTDTQYF

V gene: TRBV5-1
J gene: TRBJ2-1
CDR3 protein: CASSLAYEQFF

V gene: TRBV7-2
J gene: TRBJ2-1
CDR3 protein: CASSLVRGVNNEQFF

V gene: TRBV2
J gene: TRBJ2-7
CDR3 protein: CATSVDSTYEQYF

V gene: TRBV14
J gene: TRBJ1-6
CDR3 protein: CASSHSGVTWSPLHF

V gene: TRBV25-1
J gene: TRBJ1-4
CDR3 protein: CASSASGNSAANEKLFF

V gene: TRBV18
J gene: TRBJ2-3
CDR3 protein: CASSPGLLDTQYF

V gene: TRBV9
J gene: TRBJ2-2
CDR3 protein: CASSFQIETGELFF

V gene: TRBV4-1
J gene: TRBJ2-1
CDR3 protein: CASSLSGGDEQFF

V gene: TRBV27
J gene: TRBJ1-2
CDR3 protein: CASSFSGSHGYTF

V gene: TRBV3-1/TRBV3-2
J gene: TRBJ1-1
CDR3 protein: CASSQEPGPWTEAFF

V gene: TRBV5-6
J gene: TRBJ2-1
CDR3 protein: CASSLRSSYNEQFF

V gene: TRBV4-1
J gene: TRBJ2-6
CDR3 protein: CASSQDVRRAASGANVLTF